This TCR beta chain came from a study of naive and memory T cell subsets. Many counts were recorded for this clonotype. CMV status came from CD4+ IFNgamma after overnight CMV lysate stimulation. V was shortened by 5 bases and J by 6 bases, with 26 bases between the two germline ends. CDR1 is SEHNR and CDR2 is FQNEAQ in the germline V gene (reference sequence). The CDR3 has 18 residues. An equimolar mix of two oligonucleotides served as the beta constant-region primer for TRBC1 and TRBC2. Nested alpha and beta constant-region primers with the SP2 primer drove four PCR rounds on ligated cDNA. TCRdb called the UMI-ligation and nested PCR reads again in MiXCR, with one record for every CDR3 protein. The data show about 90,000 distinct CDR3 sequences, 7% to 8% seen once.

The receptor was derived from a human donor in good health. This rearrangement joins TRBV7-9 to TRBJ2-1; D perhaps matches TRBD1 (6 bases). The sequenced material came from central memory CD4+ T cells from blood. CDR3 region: CASSRASRGWSSINEQFF. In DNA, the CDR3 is TGTGCCAGCAGCCGCGCATCCAGGGGCTGGTCCTCTATCAATGAGCAGTTCTTC.